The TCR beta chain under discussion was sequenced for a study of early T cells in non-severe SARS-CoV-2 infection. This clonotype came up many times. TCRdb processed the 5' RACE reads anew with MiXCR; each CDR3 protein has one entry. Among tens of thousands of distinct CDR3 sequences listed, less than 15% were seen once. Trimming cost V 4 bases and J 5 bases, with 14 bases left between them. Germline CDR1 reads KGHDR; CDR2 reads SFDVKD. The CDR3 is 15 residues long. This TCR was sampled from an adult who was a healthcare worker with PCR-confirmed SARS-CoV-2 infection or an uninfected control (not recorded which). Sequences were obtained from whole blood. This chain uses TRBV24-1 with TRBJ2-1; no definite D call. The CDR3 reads CATSDTLGGNNEQFF. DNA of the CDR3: TGTGCCACCAGTGACACACTCGGCGGCAACAATGAGCAGTTCTTC.